These 9 T cell receptor beta chains came from one sample sequenced in a study of blood T cell repertoires in COVID-19. Profiling relied on immunoSEQ multiplex PCR, and the TCRdb table lists in-frame clones only, not all of them. The table shows around 160,000 clones, with more than 75% occurring only once. Material: peripheral blood. Every receptor here comes from an older man with acute or convalescent COVID-19.

The rearrangement joins TRBV10-2 to TRBJ2-1, with D possibly matching TRBD2 (5 bases). The germline V gene has CDR1 WSHSY and CDR2 SAAADI. The CDR3 is 14 residues long. The V and J ends lost 0 bases and 7 bases respectively, with 10 bases between them. CDR3 bases: TGCGCCAGCAGTGAGTCAGGGTCGGGGAATGAGCAGTTCTTC. Translated: CASSESGSGNEQFF.

This chain connects TRBV9 to TRBJ1-3; 9 bases are a match to TRBD1. This CDR3 comprises 16 residues. Germline assignment: CDR1 SGDLS and CDR2 YYNGEE. J was trimmed by 2 bases and V by 0 bases; bases with no gene match: 3. The CDR3 DNA sequence: TGTGCCAGCAGCGTAGTAGGGACAGGGACTGGAAACACCATATATTTT. Its translation is CASSVVGTGTGNTIYF.

In its sample, this clone was seen a few times. The V and J genes are TRBV20-1 and TRBJ1-1, with D possibly being TRBD1 (5 bases). The germline V gene encodes CDR1 DFQATT and CDR2 SNEGSKA (reference sequence). The ends were cut back, 5 bases at V and 3 bases at J, with 7 bases in the middle. The CDR3 is 11 amino acids. CDR3 loop: CSARQYTEAFF. The CDR3 nucleotides read TGCAGTGCTCGACAGTACACTGAAGCTTTCTTT.

The table lists this clone with a count of one. The chain carries TRBV7-9 and TRBJ1-3; TRBD1 matches 7 bases. J was trimmed by 3 bases and V by 5 bases; bases with no gene match: 7. In germline, CDR1 is SEHNR, CDR2 FQNEAQ (reference sequence). This CDR3 spans 15 amino acids. CDR3 loop: CASSRDRAYGNTIYF. DNA for the CDR3: TGTGCCAGCAGCCGAGACAGGGCTTATGGAAACACCATATATTTT.

The rearrangement uses TRBV5-1 and TRBJ2-1; 7 bases fit TRBD1. Per germline, CDR1 SGHRS and CDR2 YFSETQ. The CDR3 runs to 15 residues. J was trimmed by 4 bases and V by 4 bases; bases with no gene match: 8. The CDR3 protein is CASSPSGQRYNEQFF. CDR3 bases: TGCGCCAGCAGCCCATCGGGACAGAGGTACAATGAGCAGTTCTTC. The whole variable domain, remainder taken from reference TRBV5-1 and TRBJ2-1, is KAGVTQTPRYLIKTRGQQVTLSCSPISGHRSVSWYQQTPGQGLQFLFEYFSETQRNKGNFPGRFSGRQFSNSRSEMNVSTLELGDSALYLCASSPSGQRYNEQFFGPGTRLTVL.

The chain joins TRBV7-2 to TRBJ2-1; 8 bases align to TRBD1. The trim removed 5 bases at V and 5 bases at J, leaving 8 bases unmatched. The germline CDR1 and CDR2 sequences are SGHTA and FQGNSA. The CDR3 covers 15 residues. CDR3 coding DNA: TGTGCCAGCAGCATCCTCAGGGGGCTCAACAATGAGCAGTTCTTC. Translation gives CASSILRGLNNEQFF.

The count of this clone is one. The V gene is TRBV2, the J gene TRBJ2-4; TRBD2 matches 7 bases. The CDR3 is made up of 13 amino acids. Germline V gene data show CDR1 as SNHLY and CDR2 as FYNNEI. J was trimmed by 8 bases and V by 4 bases; bases with no gene match: 5. CDR3 amino acids: CASSVGGVHIQYF. CDR3 sequence (DNA): TGTGCCAGCAGTGTGGGGGGGGTGCACATTCAGTACTTC.

This chain connects TRBV11-2 to TRBJ2-1; perhaps TRBD2 as D (5 bases). The CDR3 sequence is 16 residues long. V was shortened by 1 base and J by 0 bases, with 10 bases between the two germline ends. CDR1 SGHAT and CDR2 FQNNGV come from the germline V gene. The CDR3 sequence: CASSLGKGSSYNEQFF. The CDR3 region has the DNA TGTGCCAGCAGCTTAGGAAAAGGGAGCTCCTACAATGAGCAGTTCTTC.

The chain is built from TRBV18 and TRBJ2-7, with D perhaps TRBD2 (6 bases). V was pared by 6 bases and J by 3 bases, with 9 bases between. Germline lookup yields CDR1 KGHSH and CDR2 LQKENI. The length of the CDR3 is 12 residues. CDR3 coding DNA: TGTGCCAGCTCCCCGGGAGACTACGAGCAGTACTTC. Translated: CASSPGDYEQYF.